The T cell receptor (beta chain) under discussion was sequenced for a study of STAT5B mutations in CD4+ large granular lymphocyte leukemia. General observations from the study: CD4-sorted patient repertoires seemed more clonal than healthy CD4+ repertoires.

Libraries were prepared by immunoSEQ multiplex PCR; TCRdb keeps only in-frame clonotypes and omits some of them. The sample lists under 40,000 clones, under 85% occurring once. Concerning this clone: Antigen specificity is unknown.

The origin of this receptor is a human donor in good health. The sequenced sample consisted of CD4+ T cells from blood buffy coats.

The CDR3 loop reads CASSLREFYEQYF. The DNA of the CDR3 is TGTGCCAGCAGCTTACGGGAGTTCTACGAGCAGTACTTC. V is TRBV7-2 and J is TRBJ2-7, with D tentatively TRBD2 (6 bases). There are 13 residues in the CDR3. CDR1 is SGHTA, CDR2 FQGNSA, per germline. Trimming left V 2 bases short and J 3 bases short, with 8 bases between.